Listed here are 18 T cell receptor beta chains from one sample, sequenced in a study of blood T cell repertoires in COVID-19. Generated by immunoSEQ multiplex PCR, the TCRdb table keeps only in-frame clones and is missing some. This table has tens of thousands of clones, about 83% appearing once. Sequences were obtained from peripheral blood. The receptors were sampled from a man between 45 and 60 years old with COVID-19, enrolled during active disease.

The V call is TRBV28, the J call TRBJ2-7; D unclear. The V and J ends lost 3 bases and 1 base respectively, with 13 bases between them. The CDR3 consists of 15 residues. CDR1 is MDHEN and CDR2 is SYDVKM in the germline V gene. CDR3 nucleotide sequence: TGTGCCAGCAGTTTTCTTGACAACCATTCCTACGAGCAGTACTTC. Translated, it gives CASSFLDNHSYEQYF.

CDR3 region: CASSDPGGGLSDEQYF. The CDR3, as DNA: TGCGCCAGCAGTGATCCCGGCGGGGGGTTAAGTGACGAGCAGTACTTC. V and J are TRBV10-2 and TRBJ2-7; 8 positions agree with TRBD2. The CDR3 covers 16 residues. Germline V gene lookup returns CDR1 WSHSY and CDR2 SAAADI. With 3 bases clipped from V and 5 bases from J, the junction kept 12 bases outside the gene matches.

The rearrangement joins TRBV11-3 to TRBJ2-1; possible D gene TRBD2, 6 bases. The ends were cut back, 2 bases at V and 7 bases at J, with 15 bases in the middle. CDR1 and CDR2 (germline): SGHNT, YENEEA. The CDR3 spans 15 residues. This chain's CDR3 is CASSLPRDGGNEQFF. The CDR3 nucleotides are TGTGCCAGCAGCTTACCGCGGGATGGGGGTAATGAGCAGTTCTTC.

This clone has a single count. The genes are TRBV5-5 and TRBJ1-5; 7 positions match TRBD1. After removal of 4 bases from V and 2 bases from J, the junction contained 15 bases not matched to a gene. Germline CDR1 is SGHKS and CDR2 is YYEKEE (reference sequence). CDR3 length equals 18 residues. CDR3 sequence (DNA): TGTGCCAGCAGCGTCCGGGACAGCCTAAGTCGTGGCAATCAGCCCCAGCATTTT. It specifies CASSVRDSLSRGNQPQHF.

The J gene is TRBJ2-7, the V gene TRBV7-2, with TRBD1 matching over 11 bases. V shed 4 bases and J 3 bases; nucleotides not matched to a gene: 5. The germline V gene encodes CDR1 SGHTA and CDR2 FQGNSA. This CDR3 has 15 amino acids. The DNA of the CDR3 is TGTGCCAGCAGCTCATCCGGGACAGGGGGCTACGAGCAGTACTTC. It codes for CASSSSGTGGYEQYF.

The chain uses TRBV5-4 and TRBJ2-7; 8 bases match TRBD1. CDR1 is SGHNT and CDR2 is YYREEE in the germline V gene (reference sequence). CDR3 length: 14 residues. The V segment lost 4 bases and the J segment 2 bases; nucleotides outside the gene matches: 5. The CDR3, as DNA: TGTGCCAGCAGCCCCCGGACAGGGACCTACGAGCAGTACTTC. Its translation: CASSPRTGTYEQYF.

The rearrangement uses TRBV7-9 and TRBJ2-7; weak D call: TRBD1 (5 bases). V lost 0 bases to trimming and J lost 6 bases, with 24 bases between them. Germline lookup yields CDR1 SEHNR and CDR2 FQNEAQ (reference sequence). The CDR3 covers 18 residues. In DNA, the CDR3 is TGTGCCAGCAGCTTAGCCCCGGGCTCCCCAGGGCCCCCGGGCGAGCAGTACTTC. This encodes CASSLAPGSPGPPGEQYF.

The chain recombines TRBV25-1 with TRBJ2-6; D remains ambiguous. Germline CDR1 MGHDK, CDR2 SYGVNS. Deletions cut 6 bases from V and 0 bases from J, with 3 bases between. The CDR3 spans 13 residues. In nucleotides, the CDR3 is TGTGCCAGCAGCCTCTCTGGGGCCAACGTCCTGACTTTC. Translating it yields CASSLSGANVLTF.

The rearrangement joins TRBV19 to TRBJ2-7; 8 nucleotides line up with TRBD2. The germline CDR1 and CDR2 sequences are LNHDA and SQIVND (reference sequence). Trimming cost V 4 bases and J 4 bases; bases outside gene matches: 6. CDR3 length: 14 amino acids. CDR3 residues: CASSRAGETYEQYF. CDR3 in DNA: TGTGCCAGTAGTAGAGCGGGGGAAACTTACGAGCAGTACTTC.

The CDR3 DNA sequence: TGCGCCAGCAGCCAAGTCCATTACCCGGACTTAGCGGGAGGAGCAGATACGCAGTATTTT. It is translated as CASSQVHYPDLAGGADTQYF. The chain joins TRBV4-1 to TRBJ2-3; TRBD2 matches at 10 bases. This CDR3 is built from 20 residues. Trimming took 1 base from V and 4 from J; bases not matched to a gene: 17. Germline CDR1 reads MGHRA; CDR2 reads YSYEKL.

The chain links TRBV7-2 to TRBJ2-3; D might be TRBD2 (6 bases). V was cut by 5 bases and J by 9 bases, with 12 bases left in between. This CDR3 has 12 residues. Looked up from germline, CDR1 is SGHTA and CDR2 is FQGNSA. CDR3 coding DNA: TGTGCCAGCAGCCCGACCGGGAGCACGCAGTATTTT. Translation: CASSPTGSTQYF. The full variable domain, in which reference TRBV7-2 and TRBJ2-3 provide the parts outside the CDR3, is GAGVSQSPSNKVTEKGKDVELRCDPISGHTALYWYRQSLGQGLEFLIYFQGNSAPDKSGLPSDRFSAERTGGSVSTLTIQRTQQEDSAVYLCASSPTGSTQYFGPGTRLTVL.

The CDR3 here is CASSARLGRGMTEAFF. The CDR3 nucleotides are TGTGCCAGCAGTGCGCGACTGGGGCGTGGAATGACTGAAGCTTTCTTT. The chain employs TRBV27 and TRBJ1-1, with D perhaps TRBD1 (5 bases). The CDR3 has 16 residues. In germline, CDR1 is MNHEY, CDR2 SMNVEV (reference sequence). V was cut by 5 bases and J by 5 bases, with 21 bases left in between.

J is TRBJ2-7 and V is TRBV7-9; D possibly corresponds to TRBD1 (5 bases). Trimming cost V 5 bases and J 2 bases, with 10 bases left between them. Looked up from germline, CDR1 is SEHNR and CDR2 is FQNEAQ (reference sequence). CDR3 length: 13 amino acids. The CDR3 loop is CASSGDSAYEQYF. The CDR3 nucleotides are TGTGCCAGCAGCGGCGACAGCGCCTACGAGCAGTACTTC.

The chain carries TRBV25-1 and TRBJ2-7, with TRBD1 matching 9 bases. Germline V gives CDR1 MGHDK, CDR2 SYGVNS. J lost 4 bases, V lost 8 bases, and 6 bases had no gene match. The CDR3 contains 13 residues. CDR3 in amino acids: CASQEDRGYEQYF. In DNA form, the CDR3 reads TGTGCCAGCCAGGAGGACAGGGGTTACGAGCAGTACTTC.

The chain combines TRBV10-3 with TRBJ1-3, with 7 positions matching TRBD1. The V segment lost 6 bases and the J segment 0 bases; nucleotides outside the gene matches: 5. The CDR3 consists of 15 residues. Germline CDR1 is ENHRY and CDR2 is SYGVKD. The CDR3 here is CAISGDRDSGNTIYF. CDR3 bases: TGTGCCATCAGCGGTGACAGGGACTCTGGAAACACCATATATTTT.

The rearrangement uses TRBV7-2 and TRBJ2-3; D perhaps matches TRBD2 (7 bases). Trimming pared 3 bases from V and 2 bases from J, leaving 12 bases between. The CDR3 sequence is 15 residues long. Germline lookup yields CDR1 SGHTA and CDR2 FQGNSA. The CDR3 spells CASSLGGGHTDTQYF. The DNA of the CDR3 is TGTGCCAGCAGCTTGGGAGGGGGTCACACAGATACGCAGTATTTT.

The table lists this clone with a count of one. This chain links TRBV15 with TRBJ1-3; tentative D call: TRBD1 (5 bases). V lost 0 bases and J 2 bases, leaving 14 bases between the germline ends. This CDR3 comprises 17 residues. Germline V gene lookup returns CDR1 LNHNV and CDR2 YYDKDF (reference sequence). CDR3 protein: CATSRDFGAGAGNTIYF. Here the CDR3 DNA reads TGTGCCACCAGCAGAGATTTTGGGGCAGGAGCTGGAAACACCATATATTTT.

Only one count was recorded for this clone. The V gene is TRBV11-3, the J gene TRBJ2-7; 9 bases line up with TRBD1. CDR1 and CDR2 (germline): SGHNT, YENEEA. The CDR3 runs to 14 residues. J gave up 6 bases and V 5 bases, and 8 bases lay outside the gene matches. CDR3 DNA sequence: TGTGCCAGCAGCCTAGGACAGGGGACAGGCGAGCAGTACTTC. This translates into CASSLGQGTGEQYF.